This is a list of T cell receptor beta chains from one sample in a study of cytotoxic CD8 clonotypes in ibrutinib-treated CLL. TCRdb keeps only in-frame clones here, not all; method: immunoSEQ multiplex PCR. The data contain 200,000 or so clones, approximately 75% of them seen just once; the ten biggest clones take up over 10%. Material: PBMCs, obtained after 12 months of ibrutinib treatment. These TCRs come from a human donor with chronic lymphocytic leukemia. The CDR3 runs from the conserved cysteine through the conserved F or W. D genes are given only for firm matches. Part of the rows lack a size; the others show once, few, many or a class for expanded clones.

clone_size | j_call | cdr3_length | v_call | d_call | cdr3_nt | cdr3_aa
few | TRBJ2-1 | 15 | TRBV4-1 | TRBD1 | TGCGCCAGCAGCCAAGTGGTAGCAGGGGGCAATGAGCAGTTCTTC | CASSQVVAGGNEQFF
. | TRBJ1-5 | 14 | TRBV4-1 | . | TGCGCCAGCAGCCAGACCGGAACCTATCAGCCCCAGCATTTT | CASSQTGTYQPQHF
. | TRBJ2-7 | 15 | TRBV18 | . | TGTGCCAGCTCACCCCTAGGAAACCCGGGTTACGAGCAGTACTTC | CASSPLGNPGYEQYF
. | TRBJ2-3 | 17 | TRBV5-6 | . | TGTGCCAGCAGCCCCCCAGGGAGCCCCGCTCCCACAGATACGCAGTATTTT | CASSPPGSPAPTDTQYF
. | TRBJ1-6 | 15 | TRBV6-5 | . | TGTGCCAGCAGTCTTGACCGGGACGGAGCTTCACCCCTCCACTTT | CASSLDRDGASPLHF
. | TRBJ2-3 | 15 | TRBV5-1 | TRBD2 | TGCGCCAGCAGCTTCCAGGGACTAGCGGCAGATACGCAGTATTTT | CASSFQGLAADTQYF
. | TRBJ2-7 | 14 | TRBV5-4 | . | TGTGCCAGCAGCGGATTCAGGGGAAACTACGAGCAGTACTTC | CASSGFRGNYEQYF
. | TRBJ1-2 | 13 | TRBV7-9 | TRBD1 | TGTGCCGGATGGACAGGGCCCGTGGGAGGCTACACCTTC | CAGWTGPVGGYTF
. | TRBJ1-1 | 15 | TRBV5-6 | . | TGTGCCAGCAGCCAACGACAAGGGTGGAACACTGAAGCTTTCTTT | CASSQRQGWNTEAFF
. | TRBJ2-1 | 15 | TRBV4-1 | . | TGCGCCAGCAGCCAAGATTGGCAGGGAGGCAATGAGCAGTTCTTC | CASSQDWQGGNEQFF
. | TRBJ2-1 | 18 | TRBV7-9 | TRBD2 | TGTGCCAGCAGCCTCCGATTGGGACTAGCGGGAGTAGGAGATGAGCAGTTCTTC | CASSLRLGLAGVGDEQFF
. | TRBJ2-1 | 14 | TRBV11-3 | TRBD1 | TGTGCCAGCAGCTTGGGGACAGAGTACAATGAGCAGTTCTTC | CASSLGTEYNEQFF
. | TRBJ1-3 | 18 | TRBV7-9 | TRBD1 | TGTGCCAGCAGCTTTGACGGACAGGGACTTTACTCTGGAAACACCATATATTTT | CASSFDGQGLYSGNTIYF
. | TRBJ2-7 | 12 | TRBV2 | . | TGTGCCAGCAGTGAAAGAGGGGGCGAGCAGTACTTC | CASSERGGEQYF
. | TRBJ2-1 | 13 | TRBV7-8 | . | TGTGCCAGCAGCACCCCGACAGTCAATGAGCAGTTCTTC | CASSTPTVNEQFF
. | TRBJ2-1 | 16 | TRBV7-6 | TRBD2 | TGTGCCAGCAGCGCAGGACTAGCGGGAGGCTACAATGAGCAGTTCTTC | CASSAGLAGGYNEQFF
once | TRBJ2-4 | 18 | TRBV15 | . | TGTGCCACCAGCAGAGCCGCTAGTCCCGGAAGGCCGGGCTTAATTCAGTACTTC | CATSRAASPGRPGLIQYF
. | TRBJ1-1 | 11 | TRBV6-1 | . | TGTGCCAGCAAGGAGGGCAGCGAAGCTTTCTTT | CASKEGSEAFF
. | TRBJ1-2 | 11 | TRBV30 | . | TGTGCCTGGAGTGTTCGGGGTGGCTACACCTTC | CAWSVRGGYTF
. | TRBJ2-7 | 15 | TRBV5-8 | TRBD1 | TGTGCCAGCAGTAATGGCCTAGGACGGGACAGGGAACAGTACTTC | CASSNGLGRDREQYF
. | TRBJ2-1 | 17 | TRBV5-1 | TRBD2 | TGCGCCAGCAGCTTGGCGGGACTAGCGGGAGGAGGGGATGAGCAGTTCTTC | CASSLAGLAGGGDEQFF
. | TRBJ1-4 | 14 | TRBV6-5 | TRBD1 | TGTGCCAGCAGTTACGGGGGACAGGATGAAAAACTGTTTTTT | CASSYGGQDEKLFF